These 2 T cell receptor beta chains originate from one sample sequenced in a study of control samples from healthy donors and cancer patients. Data came from immunoSEQ multiplex PCR; TCRdb stores just in-frame clones and leaves some out. The sample shows fewer than 200,000 clones, around 95% of them seen only once. Sequenced: blood. These receptor sequences come from a woman in her sixties in good health.

The chain uses TRBV6-5 and TRBJ2-2; 12 bases fit TRBD1. V shed 6 bases, J shed 5 bases, and the junction held 4 bases outside the gene matches. The germline gives CDR1 MNHEY, CDR2 SVGAGI. There are 15 residues in the CDR3. The CDR3 DNA reads as TGTGCCAGCAGGGAGGGACAGGGGGCGACCGGGGAGCTGTTTTTT. Amino acid sequence: CASREGQGATGELFF.

The chain carries TRBV20-1 and TRBJ2-7; D is undetermined. The germline CDR1 and CDR2 sequences are DFQATT and SNEGSKA (reference sequence). Trimming cost V 3 bases and J 4 bases, with 4 bases left between them. This CDR3 is built from 10 residues. CDR3 DNA: TGCAGTGCTAGGGAATACGAGCAGTACTTC. Protein sequence: CSAREYEQYF.